This TCR beta chain derives from a study of CD8+CD57+ T cells in acquired aplastic anemia. The CDR3 runs 14 residues. The germline V gene encodes CDR1 SNHLY and CDR2 FYNNEI. J lost 9 bases, V lost 2 bases, and 6 bases had no gene match. This clonotype was detected only a few times. Genomic DNA, the template, was used for profiling of the TCR beta VDJ and CDR3. TCRdb fed the reads into MiXCR, producing one record per CDR3 protein. This table has 150,000 to 200,000 distinct CDR3 sequences, roughly 45% appearing once. The source is a human donor in good health. The chain links TRBV2 to TRBJ2-5; 10 bases are shared with TRBD2. Sequenced material: sorted CD4+, CD8+, or CD8+CD57+ T cells (not recorded which) from PBMCs. The CDR3 nucleotides are TGTGCCAGCAGTGAATTAGCGGGAGGACCGGCCCAGTACTTC. It codes for CASSELAGGPAQYF. Supplemented by reference TRBV2 and TRBJ2-5, the full variable domain reads EPEVTQTPSHQVTQMGQEVILRCVPISNHLYFYWYRQILGQKVEFLVSFYNNEISEKSEIFDDQFSVERPDGSNFTLKIRSTKLEDSAMYFCASSELAGGPAQYFGPGTRLLVL.